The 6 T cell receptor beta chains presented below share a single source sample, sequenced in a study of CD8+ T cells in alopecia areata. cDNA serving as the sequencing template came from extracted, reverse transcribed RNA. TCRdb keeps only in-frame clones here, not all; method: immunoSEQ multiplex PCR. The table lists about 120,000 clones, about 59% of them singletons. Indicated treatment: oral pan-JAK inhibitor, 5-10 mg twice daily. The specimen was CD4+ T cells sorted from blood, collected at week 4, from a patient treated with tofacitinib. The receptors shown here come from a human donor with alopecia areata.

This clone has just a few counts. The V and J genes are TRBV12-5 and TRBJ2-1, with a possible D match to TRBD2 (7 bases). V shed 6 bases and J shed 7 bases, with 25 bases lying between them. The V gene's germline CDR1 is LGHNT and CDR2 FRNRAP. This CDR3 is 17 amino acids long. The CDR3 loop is CASGLHPSGQSSNEQFF. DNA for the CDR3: TGTGCTAGTGGCCTACACCCTAGCGGACAGTCGTCGAATGAGCAGTTCTTC.

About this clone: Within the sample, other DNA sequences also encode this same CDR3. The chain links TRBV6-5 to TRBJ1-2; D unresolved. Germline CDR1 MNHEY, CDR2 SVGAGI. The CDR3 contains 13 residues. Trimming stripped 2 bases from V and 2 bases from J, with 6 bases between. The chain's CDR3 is CASSYAANYGYTF. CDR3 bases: TGTGCCAGCAGTTACGCGGCAAACTATGGCTACACCTTC.

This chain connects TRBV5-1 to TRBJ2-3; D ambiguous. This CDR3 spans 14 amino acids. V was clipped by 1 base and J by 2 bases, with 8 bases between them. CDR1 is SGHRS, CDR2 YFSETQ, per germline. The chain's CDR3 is CASSLLRDTDTQYF. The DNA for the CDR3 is TGCGCCAGCAGCTTGCTCAGAGACACAGATACGCAGTATTTT.

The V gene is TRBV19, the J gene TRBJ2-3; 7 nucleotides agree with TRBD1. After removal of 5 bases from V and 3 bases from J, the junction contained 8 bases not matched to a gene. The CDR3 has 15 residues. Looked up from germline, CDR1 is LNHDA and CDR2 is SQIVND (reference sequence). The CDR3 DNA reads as TGTGCCAGTAGTTTAACAGGGGCCCGGACAGATACGCAGTATTTT. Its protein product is CASSLTGARTDTQYF.

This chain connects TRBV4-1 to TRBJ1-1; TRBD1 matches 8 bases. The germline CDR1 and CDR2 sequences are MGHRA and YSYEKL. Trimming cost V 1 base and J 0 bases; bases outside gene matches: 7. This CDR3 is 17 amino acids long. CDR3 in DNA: TGCGCCAGCAGCCAAGTTCGGGCAGGGGGCCTGAACACTGAAGCTTTCTTT. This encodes CASSQVRAGGLNTEAFF.

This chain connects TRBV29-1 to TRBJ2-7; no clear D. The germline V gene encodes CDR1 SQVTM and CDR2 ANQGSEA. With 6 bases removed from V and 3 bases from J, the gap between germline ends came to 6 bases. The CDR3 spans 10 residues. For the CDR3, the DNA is TGCAGCGTCGGAAACTACGAGCAGTACTTC. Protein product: CSVGNYEQYF.